This T cell receptor beta chain was sequenced in a study of post-analysis software for immune sequencing data. Across the study: The disease courses spanned relapsing-remitting, secondary progressive and progressive-relapsing forms of multiple sclerosis. Study results and caveats: Versus controls, multiple sclerosis patients showed significantly lower diversity (normalized Chao1). Controls had lower frequencies than patients of about 5 TRBV segments, which included TRBV5-6, TRBV5-1 and TRBV20-1.

This clonotype was recorded a few times. Its antigen is unidentified. The CDR3 is 14 residues long. Trimming left V 4 bases short and J 8 bases short, with 12 bases between. Germline V lookup: CDR1 WNHNN, CDR2 SYGVQD (reference sequence). Prepared TCR beta cDNA libraries contained unique molecular identifiers. MiXCR was run by TCRdb on the PCR reads, yielding one entry per CDR3 protein. The table lists 700,000 to 800,000 distinct CDR3 sequences, approximately 30% of them singletons. The sample consisted of blood. This chain links TRBV10-1 with TRBJ1-6; TRBD1 is a possible D gene (6 bases). This TCR came from a girl aged 10-17 years with multiple sclerosis. The CDR3 bases are TGCGCCAGCAGTGGTCCGGGGGCGGATTCACCCCTCCACTTT. This gives the protein CASSGPGADSPLHF.